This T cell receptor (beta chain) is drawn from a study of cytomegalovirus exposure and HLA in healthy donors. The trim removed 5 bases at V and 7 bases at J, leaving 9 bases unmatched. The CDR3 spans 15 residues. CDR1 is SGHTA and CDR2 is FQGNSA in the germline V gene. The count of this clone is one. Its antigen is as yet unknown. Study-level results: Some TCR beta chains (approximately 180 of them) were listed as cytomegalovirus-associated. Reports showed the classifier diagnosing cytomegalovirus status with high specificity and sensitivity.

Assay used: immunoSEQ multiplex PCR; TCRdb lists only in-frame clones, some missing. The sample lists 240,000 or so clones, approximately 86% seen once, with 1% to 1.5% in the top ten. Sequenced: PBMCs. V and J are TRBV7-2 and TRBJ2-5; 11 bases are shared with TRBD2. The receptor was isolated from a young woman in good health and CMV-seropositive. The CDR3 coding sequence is TGTGCCAGCAGCCCCCTAGCGGGAGGCCTTTGGACCCAGTACTTC. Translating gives CASSPLAGGLWTQYF.